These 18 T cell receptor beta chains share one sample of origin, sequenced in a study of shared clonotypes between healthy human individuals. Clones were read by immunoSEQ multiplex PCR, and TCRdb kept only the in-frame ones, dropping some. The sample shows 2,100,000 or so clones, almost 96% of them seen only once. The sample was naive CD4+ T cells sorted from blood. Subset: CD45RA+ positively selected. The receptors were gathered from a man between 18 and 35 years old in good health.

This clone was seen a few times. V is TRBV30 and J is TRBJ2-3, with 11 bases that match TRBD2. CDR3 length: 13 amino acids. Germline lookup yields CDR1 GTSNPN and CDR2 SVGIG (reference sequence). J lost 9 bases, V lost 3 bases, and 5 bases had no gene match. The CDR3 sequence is CAWSLAGGETQYF. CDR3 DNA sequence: TGTGCCTGGAGCCTAGCGGGGGGTGAGACGCAGTATTTT. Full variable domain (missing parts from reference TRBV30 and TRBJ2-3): SQTIHQWPATLVQPVGSPLSLECTVEGTSNPNLYWYRQAAGRGLQLLFYSVGIGQISSEVPQNLSASRPQDRQFILSSKKLLLSDSGFYLCAWSLAGGETQYFGPGTRLTVL.

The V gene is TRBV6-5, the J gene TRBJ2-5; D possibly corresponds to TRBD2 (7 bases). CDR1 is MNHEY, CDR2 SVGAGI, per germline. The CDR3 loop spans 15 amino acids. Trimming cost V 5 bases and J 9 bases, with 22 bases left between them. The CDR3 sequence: CASSPGDYPRLAQYF. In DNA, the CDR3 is TGTGCCAGCAGTCCAGGGGACTATCCGAGGTTGGCCCAGTACTTC.

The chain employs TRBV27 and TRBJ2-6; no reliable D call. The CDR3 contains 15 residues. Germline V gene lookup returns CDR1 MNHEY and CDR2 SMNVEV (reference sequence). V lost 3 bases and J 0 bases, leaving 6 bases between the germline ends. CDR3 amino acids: CASSFKASGANVLTF. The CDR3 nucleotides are TGTGCCAGCAGTTTCAAGGCCTCTGGGGCCAACGTCCTGACTTTC.

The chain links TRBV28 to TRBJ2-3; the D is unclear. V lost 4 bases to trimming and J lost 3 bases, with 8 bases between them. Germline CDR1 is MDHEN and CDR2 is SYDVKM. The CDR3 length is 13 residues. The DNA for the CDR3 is TGTGCCAGCAGTTCCCTCGGGACAGATACGCAGTATTTT. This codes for CASSSLGTDTQYF. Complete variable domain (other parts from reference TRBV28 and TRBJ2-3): DVKVTQSSRYLVKRTGEKVFLECVQDMDHENMFWYRQDPGLGLRLIYFSYDVKMKEKGDIPEGYSVSREKKERFSLILESASTNQTSMYLCASSSLGTDTQYFGPGTRLTVL.

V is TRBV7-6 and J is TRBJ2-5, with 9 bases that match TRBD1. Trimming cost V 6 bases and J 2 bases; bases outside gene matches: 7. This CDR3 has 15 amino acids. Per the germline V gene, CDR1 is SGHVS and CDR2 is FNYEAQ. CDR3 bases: TGTGCCAGCAGTTCAGGGGGACAGGGTCAAGAGACCCAGTACTTC. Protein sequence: CASSSGGQGQETQYF.

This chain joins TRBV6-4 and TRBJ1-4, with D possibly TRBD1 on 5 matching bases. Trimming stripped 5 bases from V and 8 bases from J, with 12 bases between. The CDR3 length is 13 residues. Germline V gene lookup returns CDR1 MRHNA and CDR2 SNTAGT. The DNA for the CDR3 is TGTGCCAGCAGTTATGAACGGGGGGAAAAACTGTTTTTT. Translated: CASSYERGEKLFF.

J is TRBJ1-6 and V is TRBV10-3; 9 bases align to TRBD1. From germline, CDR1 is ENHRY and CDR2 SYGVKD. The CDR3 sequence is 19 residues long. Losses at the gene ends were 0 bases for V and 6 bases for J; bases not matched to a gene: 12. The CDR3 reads CAISESGGQGRFGNSPLHF. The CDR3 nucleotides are TGTGCCATCAGTGAGTCTGGGGGACAGGGAAGATTTGGTAATTCACCCCTCCACTTT.

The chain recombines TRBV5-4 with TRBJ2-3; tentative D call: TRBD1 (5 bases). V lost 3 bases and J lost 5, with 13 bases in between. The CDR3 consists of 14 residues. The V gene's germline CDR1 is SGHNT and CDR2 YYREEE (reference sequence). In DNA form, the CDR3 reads TGTGCCAGCAGCTCTAAAGGGGTTGGAGATACGCAGTATTTT. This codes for CASSSKGVGDTQYF. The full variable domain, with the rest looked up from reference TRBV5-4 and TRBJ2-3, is ETGVTQSPTHLIKTRGQQVTLRCSSQSGHNTVSWYQQALGQGPQFIFQYYREEENGRGNFPPRFSGLQFPNYSSELNVNALELDDSALYLCASSSKGVGDTQYFGPGTRLTVL.

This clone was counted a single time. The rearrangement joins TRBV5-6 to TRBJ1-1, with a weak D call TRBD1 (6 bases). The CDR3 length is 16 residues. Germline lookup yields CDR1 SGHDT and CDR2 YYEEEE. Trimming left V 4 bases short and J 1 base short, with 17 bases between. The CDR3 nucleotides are TGTGCCAGCAGCCAATTTGCAGGGGTAAAGAACACTGAAGCTTTCTTT. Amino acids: CASSQFAGVKNTEAFF.

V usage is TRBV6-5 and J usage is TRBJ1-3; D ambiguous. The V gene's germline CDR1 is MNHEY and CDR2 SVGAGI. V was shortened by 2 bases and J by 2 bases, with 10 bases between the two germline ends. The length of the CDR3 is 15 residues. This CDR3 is CASSYRQAAGNTIYF. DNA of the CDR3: TGTGCCAGCAGTTACAGGCAGGCGGCTGGAAACACCATATATTTT.

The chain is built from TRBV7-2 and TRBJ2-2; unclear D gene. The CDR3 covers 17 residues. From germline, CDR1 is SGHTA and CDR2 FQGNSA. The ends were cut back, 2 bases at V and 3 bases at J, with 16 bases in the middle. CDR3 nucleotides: TGTGCCAGCAGCTTACGTCGGGCGGCCCGTTACACCGGGGAGCTGTTTTTT. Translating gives CASSLRRAARYTGELFF.

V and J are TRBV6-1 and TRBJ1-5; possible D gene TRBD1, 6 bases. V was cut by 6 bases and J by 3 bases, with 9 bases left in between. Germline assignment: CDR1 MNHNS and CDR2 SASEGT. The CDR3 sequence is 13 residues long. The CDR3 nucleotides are TGTGCCAGCAGCACAGGGTTCAATCAGCCCCAGCATTTT. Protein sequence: CASSTGFNQPQHF.

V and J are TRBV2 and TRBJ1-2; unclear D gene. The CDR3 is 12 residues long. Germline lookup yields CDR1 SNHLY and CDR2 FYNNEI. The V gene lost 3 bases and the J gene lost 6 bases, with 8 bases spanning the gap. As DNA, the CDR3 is TGTGCCAGCAGTGATGGGGTGGATGGCTACACCTTC. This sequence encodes CASSDGVDGYTF. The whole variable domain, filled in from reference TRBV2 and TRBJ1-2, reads EPEVTQTPSHQVTQMGQEVILRCVPISNHLYFYWYRQILGQKVEFLVSFYNNEISEKSEIFDDQFSVERPDGSNFTLKIRSTKLEDSAMYFCASSDGVDGYTFGSGTRLTVV.

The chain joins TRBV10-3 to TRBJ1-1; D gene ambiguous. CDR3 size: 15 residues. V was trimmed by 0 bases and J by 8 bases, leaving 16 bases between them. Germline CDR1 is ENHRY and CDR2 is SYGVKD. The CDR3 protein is CAISESVSLMKEAFF. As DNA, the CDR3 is TGTGCCATCAGTGAGTCGGTAAGCCTCATGAAGGAAGCTTTCTTT.

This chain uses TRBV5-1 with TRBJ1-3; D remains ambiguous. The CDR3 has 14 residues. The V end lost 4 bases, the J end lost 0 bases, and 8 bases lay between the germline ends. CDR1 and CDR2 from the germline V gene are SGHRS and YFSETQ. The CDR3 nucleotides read TGCGCCAGCAGCGCGGACTTCTCTGGAAACACCATATATTTT. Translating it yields CASSADFSGNTIYF.

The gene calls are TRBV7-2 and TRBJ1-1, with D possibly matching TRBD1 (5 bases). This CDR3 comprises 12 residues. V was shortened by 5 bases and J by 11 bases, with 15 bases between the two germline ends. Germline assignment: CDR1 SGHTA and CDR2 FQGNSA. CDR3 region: CASSVDRNRAFF. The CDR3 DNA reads TGTGCCAGCAGCGTTGACAGAAACCGGGCTTTCTTT.

The CDR3 is CASSIWAPQPSSNQPQHF. The CDR3 DNA reads TGTGCCAGTAGTATATGGGCCCCACAGCCGAGTAGCAATCAGCCCCAGCATTTT. The chain recombines TRBV19 with TRBJ1-5; D gene uncertain. The CDR3 is 18 residues long. Germline V gives CDR1 LNHDA, CDR2 SQIVND (reference sequence). Trimming shortened V by 2 bases and J by 0 bases, and 17 bases separated the two germline ends.

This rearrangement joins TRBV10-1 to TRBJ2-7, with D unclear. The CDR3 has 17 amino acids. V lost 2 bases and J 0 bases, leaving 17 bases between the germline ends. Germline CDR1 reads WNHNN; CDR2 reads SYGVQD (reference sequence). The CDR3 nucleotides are TGCGCCAGCAGTGAGAAGGCTCCCTTAATAAACTCCTACGAGCAGTACTTC. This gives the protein CASSEKAPLINSYEQYF.